Listed below are T cell receptor beta chains from one sample, sequenced in a study of neurological immune-mediated disorders. TCRdb itself ran the 5' RACE reads through MiXCR, one entry per CDR3 protein. The table records 50,000 to 60,000 distinct CDR3 sequences, 2.5% of them present only once. The sample was PBMCs. These TCRs come from a man in his forties or fifties with multiple sclerosis. Each CDR3 is given with its conserved first and last residue. The D gene is left open where the match is weak.

v_gene	len	d_gene	j_gene	CDR3aa
TRBV5-1	14	TRBD2	TRBJ2-5	CASSPTSGQETQYF
TRBV12-3/TRBV12-4	15	TRBD1	TRBJ2-4	CASSQDRRGKNIQYF
TRBV7-2	14	.	TRBJ2-7	CASSLEPGGYEQYF
TRBV7-2	14	.	TRBJ1-5	CASSPRTIDQPQHF
TRBV7-2	15	.	TRBJ2-7	CASSLVQGGAGEQYF
TRBV5-1	14	.	TRBJ2-5	CASSLVVAQETQYF
TRBV20-1	15	TRBD1	TRBJ1-2	CSAPGQGLNFYGYTF
TRBV7-2	13	TRBD1	TRBJ1-5	CASSLGTGQPQHF
TRBV7-2	16	TRBD1	TRBJ1-1	CASSFTGTGRNTEAFF
TRBV20-1	19	TRBD1	TRBJ1-3	CSATPWRRDRVGTGNTIYF
TRBV20-1	13	TRBD1	TRBJ1-4	CSARTGASEKLFF
TRBV19	12	TRBD1	TRBJ1-5	CASETGLQPQHF
TRBV5-1	16	TRBD1	TRBJ2-2	CASSFGTVSNTGELFF
TRBV28	15	.	TRBJ1-5	CASSSGGWSNQPQHF
TRBV10-3	13	.	TRBJ2-2	CAISVGGDGELFF
TRBV20-1	11	.	TRBJ2-1	CSAKRYNEQFF
TRBV7-2	17	TRBD2	TRBJ2-5	CASSPRAGAYLQETQYF
TRBV20-1	14	.	TRBJ1-1	CSASDPRGNTEAFF
TRBV4-3	14	.	TRBJ1-2	CASSRAGEYYGYTF
TRBV3-1	14	.	TRBJ1-1	CASTFRTANTEAFF
TRBV6-5	15	TRBD2	TRBJ2-1	CASSQRGSSYNEQFF
TRBV20-1	11	.	TRBJ2-4	CSAPLQNIQYF
TRBV18	13	.	TRBJ2-3	CASSYGGRDTQYF
TRBV30	14	.	TRBJ1-5	CAWSVGRAGQPQHF
TRBV9	15	.	TRBJ1-3	CASSVAGNIGNTIYF
TRBV6-5	16	TRBD1	TRBJ1-6	CASSYSTTGGGSPLHF
TRBV29-1	13	TRBD2	TRBJ2-3	CSVNPGGADTQYF
TRBV9	14	TRBD1	TRBJ1-2	CASSPGQGRSGYTF
TRBV7-3	14	.	TRBJ2-2	CASSRATRAGELFF
TRBV5-5	15	TRBD1	TRBJ1-1	CASSAWDRANTEAFF
TRBV12-3/TRBV12-4	15	TRBD1	TRBJ1-6	CASSPGTGTNSPLHF
TRBV7-2	16	TRBD2	TRBJ2-5	CASSSGLAGGLGTQYF
TRBV6-5	15	TRBD1	TRBJ1-2	CASSLGGTGPGGYTF
TRBV13	15	.	TRBJ2-7	CASSPKDRTAHEQYF
TRBV15	14	.	TRBJ1-4	CATSRGSENEKLFF
TRBV11-2	12	.	TRBJ2-7	CASSYSSYEQYF
TRBV20-1	10	.	TRBJ2-3	CSAGTHTQYF
TRBV7-2	13	TRBD1	TRBJ1-5	CASSPSFGTDQHF
TRBV27	14	.	TRBJ2-3	CASSLSRPTDTQYF
TRBV20-1	13	.	TRBJ2-7	CSATRGRGYEQYF
TRBV7-2	12	TRBD1	TRBJ2-1	CASSSTGGFKFF
TRBV3-1	13	.	TRBJ2-5	CASSQGWGETQYF
TRBV5-1	15	.	TRBJ2-7	CASSLSAGPSYEQYF
TRBV11-3	12	.	TRBJ2-1	CASSVGGNEQFF
TRBV12-3/TRBV12-4	14	.	TRBJ1-5	CASSPTGGNQPQHF
TRBV28	15	TRBD2	TRBJ2-5	CASSLPGGPPETQYF
TRBV7-2	17	TRBD2	TRBJ2-3	CASSLDLPRGVTDTQYF
TRBV6-5	13	TRBD1	TRBJ1-5	CASRAGGNQPQHF